These T cell receptor beta chains were read from a single sample in a study of patients and donors after allogeneic stem cell transplantation. In TCRdb, the RT-PCR reads were re-called with MiXCR into one record per CDR3 protein. The table records 900,000 to 1,000,000 distinct CDR3 sequences, about a sixth of them present only once. Sequenced material: blood, either unsorted or a sorted T cell fraction (not recorded which). The receptors come from a human donor who was either an allogeneic HSCT recipient or a stem cell or donor lymphocyte infusion donor (not recorded which). It is not recorded whose cells these are; they may come from a transplant donor. CDR3s leave out the opening cysteine and the closing phenylalanine or tryptophan.

j_gene	v_gene	len	CDR3aa
TRBJ2-5	TRBV15	10	ATSIGSGTQY
TRBJ1-5	TRBV20-1	13	SARRTDYSNQPQH
TRBJ2-7	TRBV4-3	13	ASSQKLKGSYEQY
TRBJ1-2	TRBV20-1	10	SASEGPRGYT
TRBJ1-1	TRBV25-1	9	ASRAGTQAF
TRBJ2-1	TRBV6-1	14	ASIRAGTSGRNEQF
TRBJ2-2	TRBV7-2	14	ASSLAGGKNTGELF
TRBJ1-2	TRBV19	12	ATLQRGEGYGYT
TRBJ1-3	TRBV4-1	17	ASSQAPVRILDAGNTIY
TRBJ2-7	TRBV2	12	ASNPQGASYEQY
TRBJ2-3	TRBV7-2	11	AALGWGTDTQY
TRBJ2-7	TRBV2	13	ASSEENGSSYEQY
TRBJ1-1	TRBV11-2	12	ASSQEWMNTEAF
TRBJ2-5	TRBV15	9	ARTRQETQY
TRBJ2-2	TRBV15	13	ATSSVAGAAGELF
TRBJ1-2	TRBV15	12	ATSRDSYNYGYT
TRBJ2-7	TRBV6-2/TRBV6-3	13	ASSFGDTMTYEQY
TRBJ2-1	TRBV5-1	14	ASSLESGRGYNEQF
TRBJ1-4	TRBV20-1	12	SARDLQTNEKLF
TRBJ2-5	TRBV9	12	ASSVDGDRETQY
TRBJ2-7	TRBV6-6	10	ASSYSTYEQY
TRBJ1-1	TRBV12-3/TRBV12-4	14	ASRVSGGGLNTEAF
TRBJ1-1	TRBV9	14	ASSADKGTLNTEAF
TRBJ2-3	TRBV7-6	14	ASSLMTFGSTDTQY
TRBJ1-2	TRBV6-5	12	ASSSDRKLGGYT
TRBJ2-7	TRBV5-1	12	ASTSGGPSDEQY
TRBJ2-5	TRBV13	11	ASTPGRTETQY
TRBJ2-3	TRBV29-1	13	SGKPSGAITDTQY
TRBJ1-2	TRBV20-1	11	SARGQGMKGYT
TRBJ1-2	TRBV3-1	13	ASSQDGGRPHGYT